Each of the 31 T cell receptor beta chains below was sequenced from the same sample in a study of T cells in Graves' hyperthyroidism and ophthalmopathy. The CDR3 regions of TCR beta were amplified from RNA transcripts. First-round RT-PCR targeting the TCR CDR3 was performed with the HTBI primer set. MiXCR was run by TCRdb on the multiplex PCR reads, yielding one entry per CDR3 protein. In the table there are approximately 520,000 distinct CDR3 sequences, roughly 20% of which are singletons. The source material was blood. The receptor source for this set is a man aged 18 to 35 with Graves' hyperthyroidism.

The chain recombines TRBV5-1 with TRBJ2-1; TRBD2 matches 8 bases. The CDR3 is 15 residues long. Germline CDR1 reads SGHRS; CDR2 reads YFSETQ. V shed 4 bases and J 0 bases; nucleotides not matched to a gene: 3. The DNA of the CDR3 is TGCGCCAGCAGCGCGGGGGGACCCTCCTACAATGAGCAGTTCTTC. It encodes CASSAGGPSYNEQFF.

This clonotype was seen repeatedly, ten times or more. The junction does not match germline at one end; this may be a read error. The chain recombines TRBV12-3 or TRBV12-4 with TRBJ2-2; 8 positions match TRBD1. The CDR3 runs to 14 residues. CDR3: CASRSTGAGGELLF. The CDR3 coding sequence is TGTGCCAGCAGGTCGACAGGGGCGGGCGGGGAGCTGCTTTTT.

This clonotype occurred once. The chain is built from TRBV10-3 and TRBJ2-7, with 7 bases matching TRBD2. The CDR3 runs to 15 residues. Per the germline V gene, CDR1 is ENHRY and CDR2 is SYGVKD. The ends lost 1 base at V and 5 bases at J; junction bases unmatched: 8. In nucleotides, the CDR3 is TGTGCCATCAGTGAGTTGGCGGGAGTTCCCCACGAGCAGTACTTC. It encodes CAISELAGVPHEQYF.

The chain uses TRBV12-3 or TRBV12-4 and TRBJ1-3; 8 bases align to TRBD1. This CDR3 is 14 amino acids long. Trimming removed 5 bases from V and 3 bases from J; junction bases left unmatched: 3. CDR3 bases: TGTGCCAGCAGTGAGACAGGGGTTGGAAACACCATATATTTT. Protein product: CASSETGVGNTIYF.

Many counts were recorded for this clonotype. The chain uses TRBV7-3 and TRBJ2-7; 8 bases are shared with TRBD1. The CDR3 contains 17 residues. Trimming removed 5 bases from V and 0 bases from J; junction bases left unmatched: 12. The V gene's germline CDR1 is SGHTA and CDR2 FQGTGA. The CDR3 is CASSLPNSGTGSYEQYF. The CDR3 bases are TGTGCCAGCAGCCTACCGAATTCCGGGACAGGCTCCTACGAGCAGTACTTC.

This chain links TRBV28 with TRBJ1-6, with 7 bases lining up with TRBD1. From germline, CDR1 is MDHEN and CDR2 SYDVKM. This CDR3 contains 14 residues. The trim removed 3 bases at V and 12 bases at J, leaving 8 bases unmatched. CDR3 in DNA: TGTGCCAGCAGTTTTGATATAGGGGGCGGACCCCTCCACTTT. Amino acid sequence: CASSFDIGGGPLHF.

This clonotype was recorded at least ten times. CDR3 residues: CASSSRVAGELFF. CDR3 DNA sequence: TGTGCCAGCAGTTCCAGGGTTGCCGGGGAGCTGTTTTTT. J is TRBJ2-2 and V is TRBV28; D may be TRBD1 (5 bases). Deletions cut 4 bases from V and 6 bases from J, with 9 bases between. The CDR3 runs 13 residues. The germline CDR1 and CDR2 sequences are MDHEN and SYDVKM.

This clonotype was counted at least ten times. The rearrangement uses TRBV27 and TRBJ2-7; the match to TRBD2 covers 7 bases. CDR3 size: 15 residues. V was clipped by 3 bases and J by 3 bases; unmatched bases: 8. Per germline, CDR1 MNHEY and CDR2 SMNVEV (reference sequence). CDR3 sequence: CASSLRGGFLYEQYF. CDR3 coding DNA: TGTGCCAGCAGTTTGCGCGGGGGATTCCTCTACGAGCAGTACTTC.

The chain joins TRBV15 to TRBJ2-7; D not certain. This CDR3 region has 15 residues. V lost 0 bases and J 2 bases, leaving 11 bases between the germline ends. Germline V lookup: CDR1 LNHNV, CDR2 YYDKDF (reference sequence). CDR3 loop: CATSREVQHTYEQYF. For the CDR3, the DNA is TGTGCCACCAGCAGAGAGGTCCAGCACACCTACGAGCAGTACTTC.

The chain combines TRBV5-1 with TRBJ2-4, with 14 nucleotides matching TRBD2. This CDR3 region has 19 residues. Germline assignment: CDR1 SGHRS and CDR2 YFSETQ. J lost 0 bases, V lost 0 bases, and 5 bases had no gene match. The CDR3 DNA follows: TGCGCCAGCAGCTTGGGGACTAGCGGGGGGACCCTAGCCAAAAACATTCAGTACTTC. This translates into CASSLGTSGGTLAKNIQYF.

This clonotype was counted ten times or more. The chain combines TRBV15 with TRBJ1-5; D gene uncertain. CDR3 length: 15 amino acids. V was pared by 0 bases and J by 1 base, with 7 bases between. Germline lookup yields CDR1 LNHNV and CDR2 YYDKDF (reference sequence). The CDR3 DNA is TGTGCCACCAGCAGAGATAAGACGAGCAATCAGCCCCAGCATTTT. Its protein product is CATSRDKTSNQPQHF.

This clonotype was detected ten times or more. The CDR3 here is CASSQVLVLGISYEQYF. CDR3 nucleotide sequence: TGTGCCAGCAGCCAAGTGTTGGTGCTAGGCATTTCCTACGAGCAGTACTTC. The chain combines TRBV4-2 with TRBJ2-7; D is undetermined. V was shortened by 1 base and J by 1 base, with 17 bases between the two germline ends. This CDR3 comprises 17 residues. Germline V gene sequence: CDR1 LGHNA, CDR2 YNFKEQ.

This clonotype was detected many times. The chain couples TRBV6-5 to TRBJ2-7; 8 bases align to TRBD1. Per the germline V gene, CDR1 is MNHEY and CDR2 is SVGAGI. V shed 3 bases and J 5 bases; nucleotides not matched to a gene: 9. This CDR3 region has 15 residues. The CDR3 here is CASSYLAGGSHEQYF. DNA of the CDR3: TGTGCCAGCAGTTATCTGGCAGGGGGCTCACACGAGCAGTACTTC.

About this clonotype itself: One end of the junction varies from germline; a read error may be responsible. The chain has TRBV7-8 and TRBJ1-6; 7 bases map to TRBD1. The CDR3 has 14 residues. Germline-derived CDR1 and CDR2 are SGHVS and FQNEAQ. The CDR3 coding sequence is TGTGTCAGCATCCGGACAGGCGAGAATTCACCCCTCCACTTT. Translation gives CVSIRTGENSPLHF.

The sample holds many counts of this clonotype. J is TRBJ1-5 and V is TRBV6-1, with D perhaps matching TRBD1 (5 bases). This CDR3 is built from 14 residues. Trimming left V 4 bases short and J 2 bases short, with 9 bases between. The V gene's germline CDR1 is MNHNS and CDR2 SASEGT. The CDR3 spells CASSAGFGNQPQHF. The DNA for the CDR3 is TGTGCCAGCAGTGCAGGGTTTGGCAATCAGCCCCAGCATTTT.

This rearrangement joins TRBV3-1 to TRBJ2-2; 10 positions match TRBD2. V lost 4 bases to trimming and J lost 7 bases; unmatched junction nucleotides: 9. Germline values: CDR1 LGHDT, CDR2 YNNKEL (reference sequence). The CDR3 totals 16 residues. For the CDR3, the DNA is TGTGCCAGCAGCCCCTACGCCCCTAGCGGGGGCGGGGAGCTGTTTTTT. Its protein product is CASSPYAPSGGGELFF. Using reference TRBV3-1 and TRBJ2-2 for the parts outside the CDR3, the full variable domain is DTAVSQTPKYLVTQMGNDKSIKCEQNLGHDTMYWYKQDSKKFLKIMFSYNNKELIINETVPNRFSPKSPDKAHLNLHINSLELGDSAVYFCASSPYAPSGGGELFFGEGSRLTVL.

V is TRBV7-8 and J is TRBJ2-5, with D possibly matching TRBD1 (6 bases). The CDR3 is 15 amino acids. Germline V gene lookup returns CDR1 SGHVS and CDR2 FQNEAQ. The ends were cut back, 2 bases at V and 3 bases at J, with 13 bases in the middle. The CDR3 coding sequence is TGTGCCAGCAGCTTAACGGGGACAAGAAAAGAGACCCAGTACTTC. It translates to CASSLTGTRKETQYF.

V and J are TRBV12-3 or TRBV12-4 and TRBJ1-2; possibly TRBD1 for D (5 bases). V gave up 6 bases and J gave up 4 bases, with 18 bases separating them. CDR3 length equals 15 residues. The DNA for the CDR3 is TGTGCCAGCAGCCCCCCGGGGGGTGGTTTCTATGGCTACACCTTC. Encoded protein: CASSPPGGGFYGYTF.

In its sample, this clonotype was seen many times. This rearrangement joins TRBV10-3 to TRBJ2-5; TRBD1 matches 12 bases. This CDR3 region has 15 residues. Per germline, CDR1 ENHRY and CDR2 SYGVKD. V shed 4 bases, J shed 5 bases, and the junction held 5 bases outside the gene matches. In DNA form, the CDR3 reads TGTGCCATCAGTGGGGGACAGGGGGCATTGGAGACCCAGTACTTC. Protein sequence: CAISGGQGALETQYF.

J is TRBJ2-5 and V is TRBV6-1; 13 bases map to TRBD2. V was clipped by 10 bases and J by 5 bases; unmatched bases: 7. This CDR3 has 14 amino acids. The germline V gene has CDR1 MNHNS and CDR2 SASEGT. In DNA, the CDR3 is TGTGCCACCTCACTAGCGGGGGGGCCGGAGACCCAGTACTTC. Its translation is CATSLAGGPETQYF.

In the case of this clonotype: The junction differs from germline at one of its ends, possibly a read error. CDR3 DNA: TGTGCCAGCAGCTTAGCGGGAGACCCGACGGATAACTATGGCTACACCTTC. The encoded protein is CASSLAGDPTDNYGYTF. J is TRBJ1-2 and V is TRBV12-3 or TRBV12-4; D remains unclear. CDR3 length: 17 amino acids.

This rearrangement joins TRBV18 to TRBJ2-7; 7 bases match TRBD1. Germline V CDR1 and CDR2: KGHSH, LQKENI. The CDR3 is made up of 14 amino acids. V was clipped by 6 bases and J by 6 bases; unmatched bases: 11. The CDR3 DNA is TGTGCCAGCTCGCCAGACAGGGTACATGGCGAGCAGTACTTC. Residues: CASSPDRVHGEQYF.

The rearrangement uses TRBV2 and TRBJ1-2, with 7 nucleotides matching TRBD1. CDR1 and CDR2 (germline): SNHLY, FYNNEI. This CDR3 spans 12 amino acids. The V and J ends lost 7 bases and 14 bases, in that order; junction bases with no gene match: 13. The DNA of the CDR3 is TGTGCCAGCACTCGGGACAGCGCAATGGGGACCTTC. Amino acid sequence: CASTRDSAMGTF.

Ten or more counts support this clonotype. V is TRBV28 and J is TRBJ1-5; tentative D call: TRBD1 (5 bases). The CDR3 totals 15 residues. The V gene's germline CDR1 is MDHEN and CDR2 SYDVKM. V dropped 6 bases and J dropped 0 bases, with 12 bases sitting between them. CDR3 coding DNA: TGTGCCAGCAGCAAGGCTGGGGGTAGCAATCAGCCCCAGCATTTT. Its protein product is CASSKAGGSNQPQHF.

This clonotype came up a few times. The chain has TRBV9 and TRBJ1-1, with 8 bases lining up with TRBD1. Germline trimming cut 2 bases from V and 1 base from J; bases unmatched to any gene: 4. Germline V gene lookup returns CDR1 SGDLS and CDR2 YYNGEE. The CDR3 is made up of 15 amino acids. CDR3 residues: CASSVDRGPNTEAFF. For the CDR3, the DNA is TGTGCCAGCAGCGTCGACAGGGGCCCGAACACTGAAGCTTTCTTT.

This clonotype appeared many times. This chain joins TRBV19 and TRBJ1-1; the D gene is possibly TRBD1 (5 bases). The germline V gene has CDR1 LNHDA and CDR2 SQIVND (reference sequence). The CDR3 consists of 13 residues. V lost 4 bases and J 6 bases, leaving 12 bases between the germline ends. CDR3 amino acids: CASSNYGGAEAFF. In nucleotides, the CDR3 is TGTGCCAGTAGTAACTACGGAGGGGCTGAAGCTTTCTTT. Based on the CDR3 plus reference TRBV19 and TRBJ1-1, the full variable domain is DGGITQSPKYLFRKEGQNVTLSCEQNLNHDAMYWYRQDPGQGLRLIYYSQIVNDFQKGDIAEGYSVSREKKESFPLTVTSAQKNPTAFYLCASSNYGGAEAFFGQGTRLTVV.

The V and J genes are TRBV29-1 and TRBJ2-7; 9 bases map to TRBD1. Per germline, CDR1 SQVTM and CDR2 ANQGSEA. With V trimmed by 4 bases and J by 5 bases, 3 bases remained unmatched. This CDR3 is 12 amino acids long. CDR3 amino acids: CSVGGQGHEQYF. CDR3 DNA: TGCAGCGTTGGGGGACAGGGCCACGAGCAGTACTTC.

This clonotype was seen ten or more times. This chain joins TRBV12-3 or TRBV12-4 and TRBJ1-5; 8 bases line up with TRBD1. The CDR3 loop spans 13 amino acids. V was pared by 6 bases and J by 6 bases, with 4 bases of the junction left unmatched. The CDR3 nucleotides are TGTGCCAGCAGCCGGACAGGGCTTCAGCCCCAGCATTTT. Protein product: CASSRTGLQPQHF.

The rearrangement links TRBV20-1 to TRBJ2-5; 8 bases map to TRBD1. Germline CDR1 DFQATT, CDR2 SNEGSKA (reference sequence). This CDR3 region has 14 residues. With V trimmed by 3 bases and J by 2 bases, 5 bases remained unmatched. The CDR3 loop reads CSARGTGRQETQYF. CDR3 nucleotide sequence: TGCAGTGCTAGGGGGACAGGCCGACAAGAGACCCAGTACTTC.

Many counts were recorded for this clonotype. CDR3 in amino acids: CSASLAGRTYEQYF. The CDR3 nucleotides read TGCAGTGCTAGCCTAGCGGGGCGAACCTACGAGCAGTACTTC. This sequence joins TRBV20-1 and TRBJ2-7; 9 bases agree with TRBD2. The J segment lost 2 bases and the V segment lost 3 bases, leaving 5 bases of the junction unmatched. CDR1 is DFQATT and CDR2 is SNEGSKA in the germline V gene (reference sequence). The CDR3 is 14 residues long.

Ten or more counts support this clonotype. A junction end diverges from the germline sequence, so it may reflect a read error. The gene calls are TRBV12-3 or TRBV12-4 and TRBJ1-5; D possibly corresponds to TRBD1 (5 bases). CDR3 length: 15 amino acids. CDR3 in amino acids: CASRLGAVINQPQHF. CDR3 sequence (DNA): TGTGCCAGCAGATTAGGGGCCGTCATCAATCAGCCCCAGCATTTT.